This TCR beta chain was recorded in a study of shared T cell receptors in the human thymus. V lost 8 bases to trimming and J lost 7 bases, with 14 bases between them. This CDR3 region has 13 residues. Looked up from germline, CDR1 is MNHEY and CDR2 is SMNVEV (reference sequence). This table comes from immunoSEQ multiplex PCR, and its TCRdb copy is limited to in-frame clones, with some not included. The table shows approximately 580,000 clones, with around 78% occurring only once. These sequences were also reported in another study, on human thymus T cells. From that report: Resections from corrective heart surgery provided thymus tissue. Within thymic and blood repertoires, V and J gene usage appeared to be biased. Thymic repertoires overlap heavily among unrelated individuals, related research has reported.

This rearrangement joins TRBV27 to TRBJ2-2, with unresolved D. The receptor's source is a boy under three years old with a congenital heart defect. Sample: thymocytes. DNA for the CDR3: TGTGCCAGCGGCCCCCTGTCCCGCGGGGAGCTGTTTTTT. Translated: CASGPLSRGELFF.